The clone carrying this T cell receptor (beta chain) has more than one count but fewer than ten. Its antigen is undetermined. A read error may account for a junction end that differs from germline. In the authors' methods: Across clinicopathological groups, CDR3 differences served as the basis for building a distant-metastasis classifier for papillary thyroid cancer. Using MiXCR, TCRdb re-called clones from the PCR reads. These V and J calls rely on TCRdb rather than the paper's analysis. The data show more than 20,000 clones, with around 20% seen just once and under 30% held by the top ten. This sample was included in a study of metastatic and nonmetastatic thyroid tumors. Study-wide context: The comparison covered peripheral blood and tumor or nodule tissue in malignant and benign thyroid patients. General study points: A significant increase in TCR beta diversity was reportedly seen in malignant thyroid tumors relative to benign nodules, in blood and tumor.

Patients underwent thyroid surgery, and none had received any treatment before it. The germline V gene has CDR1 MGHDK and CDR2 SYGVNS. The CDR3 sequence is 16 residues long. The TCR originated in a female donor with papillary thyroid cancer or a benign thyroid nodule (not recorded which). Some clones in this sample may be carry-over from other donors' samples. The sequencing sample was made of blood. The chain is built from TRBV25-1 and TRBJ2-7; a possible D gene is TRBD2 (7 bases). The CDR3, as DNA: TGTGTCAGCAGTGTTGGTGGGGGCGGGAGATCCTACGAGCAGTACTTC. Amino acid sequence: CVSSVGGGGRSYEQYF.